Presented here are 31 T cell receptor beta chains from one specimen sequenced in a study of blood T cells in healthy people across ages. Combining a sample-barcoded 5' primer with a J-beta primer mix, a second PCR ran for 7 to 11 cycles. MiXCR, run by TCRdb on the 5' RACE reads, gives a single entry per CDR3 protein. This table holds hundreds of thousands of distinct CDR3 sequences, 58% found once. The sample taken for sequencing was blood. Receptors originate from a man in his sixties in good health.

This clonotype was seen a single time. The CDR3: CSARGRTGAAEKLFF. DNA for the CDR3: TGCAGTGCTAGAGGGAGGACAGGGGCGGCTGAAAAACTGTTTTTT. The V and J genes are TRBV20-1 and TRBJ1-4, with TRBD1 identical over 9 bases. In germline, CDR1 is DFQATT, CDR2 SNEGSKA (reference sequence). The CDR3 is 15 amino acids. J lost 7 bases, V lost 1 base, and 7 bases had no gene match.

This clonotype was observed at least ten times. This rearrangement joins TRBV20-1 to TRBJ2-1; weak D call: TRBD2 (6 bases). The CDR3 is 14 amino acids. CDR1 and CDR2 from the germline V gene are DFQATT and SNEGSKA (reference sequence). V was cut by 4 bases and J by 6 bases, with 16 bases left in between. CDR3 sequence: CSATRTNGPNEQFF. The CDR3 DNA sequence: TGCAGTGCTACCCGGACTAACGGCCCCAATGAGCAGTTCTTC.

The chain recombines TRBV6-6 with TRBJ1-6; 7 nucleotides line up with TRBD1. The CDR3 is 13 amino acids. V gave up 7 bases and J gave up 7 bases; unmatched junction bases: 4. CDR1 is MNHNY and CDR2 is SVGAGI in the germline V gene (reference sequence). The chain's CDR3 is CASTGTVNSPLHF. The CDR3 DNA reads TGTGCCAGCACCGGGACAGTCAATTCACCCCTCCACTTT.

The chain uses TRBV18 and TRBJ2-4; 8 nucleotides align to TRBD1. CDR3 length: 13 amino acids. V shed 0 bases and J 14 bases; nucleotides not matched to a gene: 6. Per the germline V gene, CDR1 is KGHSH and CDR2 is LQKENI. In nucleotides, the CDR3 is TGTGCCAGCTCACCACCGACAGGGGCCGTGAAGTACTTC. It translates to CASSPPTGAVKYF.

The chain is built from TRBV6-5 and TRBJ1-6, with D possibly matching TRBD1 (6 bases). V lost 5 bases and J lost 9, with 14 bases in between. The CDR3 is 14 amino acids. Germline V gives CDR1 MNHEY, CDR2 SVGAGI. The CDR3 DNA sequence: TGTGCCAGCAGTGACGCACAGGGCGCTTCACCCCTCCACTTT. Protein product: CASSDAQGASPLHF.

The chain is built from TRBV6-5 and TRBJ1-2; tentatively, D is TRBD1 (6 bases). The CDR3 consists of 13 residues. CDR1 is MNHEY, CDR2 SVGAGI, per germline. The V and J ends lost 5 bases and 4 bases respectively, with 11 bases between them. The DNA of the CDR3 is TGTGCCAGCAGTCGGACAGCCAGCTATGGCTACACCTTC. Residues: CASSRTASYGYTF.

This rearrangement joins TRBV4-1 to TRBJ2-1; 10 bases are a match to TRBD1. Germline V gene sequence: CDR1 MGHRA, CDR2 YSYEKL. V gave up 0 bases and J gave up 4 bases; unmatched junction bases: 6. This CDR3 is built from 17 residues. CDR3 DNA sequence: TGCGCCAGCAGCCAAGATCGGGACAGGGGTGTGTACAATGAGCAGTTCTTC. This encodes CASSQDRDRGVYNEQFF.

This clonotype turned up a few times. V gene TRBV7-2 combines with J gene TRBJ2-3; D gene unclear. The CDR3 is made up of 11 amino acids. The V end lost 3 bases, the J end lost 5 bases, and 3 bases lay between the germline ends. Germline CDR1 reads SGHTA; CDR2 reads FQGNSA. The CDR3 DNA reads as TGTGCCAGCAGCTTTGTAGATACGCAGTATTTT. Protein sequence: CASSFVDTQYF.

This sequence joins TRBV20-1 and TRBJ2-5; no reliable D call. The CDR3 is 13 amino acids. Between the trimmed V and J ends, which lost 6 bases and 4 bases, there was a span of 15 bases. Germline V CDR1 and CDR2: DFQATT, SNEGSKA (reference sequence). CDR3 sequence (DNA): TGCAGTGCACCGGGCCTTGGGGTAGAGACCCAGTACTTC. Translation: CSAPGLGVETQYF.

The chain has TRBV12-3 or TRBV12-4 and TRBJ2-7, with 12 bases aligning to TRBD1. V shed 5 bases and J 5 bases; nucleotides not matched to a gene: 13. CDR3 length: 17 amino acids. The CDR3 DNA is TGTGCCAGCAGTCACCGGGACAGGGGGCTCATAGGGAACGAGCAGTACTTC. Translated: CASSHRDRGLIGNEQYF.

The V call is TRBV27, the J call TRBJ2-1; D ambiguous. The V gene lost 3 bases and the J gene lost 7 bases, with 10 bases spanning the gap. Germline V CDR1 and CDR2: MNHEY, SMNVEV (reference sequence). The CDR3 sequence is 13 residues long. CDR3 amino acids: CASSFLGKNEQFF. The CDR3 bases are TGTGCCAGCAGTTTTCTAGGAAAGAATGAGCAGTTCTTC.

This sequence joins TRBV10-2 and TRBJ2-5; 11 nucleotides agree with TRBD1. The J call is in doubt because the DNA end fits TRBJ2-7 better. Germline V gives CDR1 WSHSY, CDR2 SAAADI. The CDR3 totals 15 residues. CDR3 DNA sequence: TGCGCCAGCAGGGAGCCGGGACAGGGGGGCTACGAGCAGTACTTC. This codes for CASREPGQGGYEQYF.

The chain couples TRBV7-2 to TRBJ2-1; 13 bases are a match to TRBD2. V lost 5 bases and J lost 8; bases outside the gene matches: 9. Looked up from germline, CDR1 is SGHTA and CDR2 is FQGNSA. This CDR3 has 16 amino acids. CDR3 in amino acids: CASSTRLAGGTDEQFF. The CDR3 DNA follows: TGTGCCAGCAGCACCAGACTAGCGGGGGGCACAGATGAGCAGTTCTTC.

This clonotype occurred a few times. The chain carries TRBV29-1 and TRBJ2-1; TRBD1 aligns across 9 bases. V lost 8 bases to trimming and J lost 7 bases; unmatched junction nucleotides: 6. Germline V CDR1 and CDR2: SQVTM, ANQGSEA. The CDR3 has 12 amino acids. The CDR3 sequence: CSLGTGWNEQFF. CDR3 bases: TGCAGCCTAGGGACAGGGTGGAATGAGCAGTTCTTC.

The chain uses TRBV10-2 and TRBJ1-6; a possible D gene is TRBD1 (5 bases). The germline CDR1 and CDR2 sequences are WSHSY and SAAADI. V was pared by 4 bases and J by 7 bases, with 11 bases between. The CDR3 sequence is 14 residues long. The CDR3 DNA follows: TGCGCCAGCAGTGTCACAGGAGGAAATTCACCCCTCCACTTT. Translation gives CASSVTGGNSPLHF.

V usage is TRBV23-1 and J usage is TRBJ2-4; D gene uncertain. TRBJ2-7 explains the end of the DNA better; the J call may be wrong. TRBV23-1 is noted as an ORF with a role that remains uncertain. The CDR3 loop spans 12 amino acids. CDR3 loop: CASSQLINEQYF. The CDR3 DNA is TGCGCCAGCAGTCAGTTAATTAACGAGCAGTACTTC.

The genes are TRBV9 and TRBJ1-6; the D gene is possibly TRBD1 (6 bases). Germline V CDR1 and CDR2: SGDLS, YYNGEE. The CDR3 has 17 residues. Trimming shortened V by 1 base and J by 9 bases, and 20 bases separated the two germline ends. The CDR3, as DNA: TGTGCCAGCAGCGTATCCGGGACAAGCTCCTCTCTTTCACCCCTCCACTTT. It encodes CASSVSGTSSSLSPLHF.

Note on this clonotype: At one of its ends the junction is not consistent with the germline gene, which may arise from a read error. This rearrangement joins TRBV29-1 to TRBJ1-1; D unresolved. The CDR3 consists of 11 residues. Germline V gives CDR1 SQVTM, CDR2 ANQGSEA. CDR3: CSVDWNAEAFF. As DNA, the CDR3 is TGCAGCGTTGACTGGAACGCTGAAGCTTTCTTT.

The J gene is TRBJ2-7, the V gene TRBV12-3 or TRBV12-4; D possibly uses TRBD1 or TRBD2 (6 bases each). V lost 6 bases and J lost 5, with 14 bases in between. The CDR3 is made up of 13 amino acids. The CDR3 DNA follows: TGTGCCAGCAGGCCTACAGGGAGGCACGAGCAGTACTTC. Protein sequence: CASRPTGRHEQYF.

V and J are TRBV6-1 and TRBJ2-5; D tentatively fits TRBD1 or TRBD2 (5 bases each). Germline-derived CDR1 and CDR2 are MNHNS and SASEGT. CDR3 length equals 14 residues. V lost 6 bases and J lost 2, with 13 bases in between. The CDR3 loop reads CASRLGPSQETQYF. CDR3 nucleotides: TGTGCCAGCAGACTGGGACCGTCGCAAGAGACCCAGTACTTC.

The chain has TRBV7-2 and TRBJ2-1; TRBD2 matches 8 bases. This CDR3 has 16 amino acids. Germline V gives CDR1 SGHTA, CDR2 FQGNSA. V was clipped by 1 base and J by 3 bases; unmatched bases: 5. The CDR3, as DNA: TGTGCCAGCAGCTTAGGCGGGACTAGTAACTACAATGAGCAGTTCTTC. Amino acids: CASSLGGTSNYNEQFF.

J is TRBJ1-2 and V is TRBV12-3 or TRBV12-4; a possible D gene is TRBD1 (5 bases). Trimming left V 5 bases short and J 2 bases short, with 12 bases between. CDR3 length equals 14 residues. This chain's CDR3 is CASSGETANYGYTF. As DNA, the CDR3 is TGTGCCAGCAGTGGGGAGACAGCGAACTATGGCTACACCTTC.

This clonotype was picked up one time. Mismatch with germline at one junction end may stem from a read error. The chain is built from TRBV6-5 and TRBJ2-1, with 11 nucleotides matching TRBD2. The CDR3 length is 15 residues. In germline, CDR1 is MNHEY, CDR2 SVGAGI. As DNA, the CDR3 is TGTGCCAGCAGGTCTTTAGCGGGGGGGACCAATGAGCAGTCCTTC. Protein: CASRSLAGGTNEQSF.

This chain connects TRBV5-1 to TRBJ1-1; D possibly corresponds to TRBD1 (5 bases). The CDR3 consists of 14 residues. Trimming left V 1 base short and J 5 bases short, with 12 bases between. CDR1 is SGHRS and CDR2 is YFSETQ in the germline V gene. Written as DNA, the CDR3 is TGCGCCAGCAGCTTGTCCTCAGGGCGGACTGAAGCTTTCTTT. Encoded protein: CASSLSSGRTEAFF. The full variable domain, its missing parts supplied by reference TRBV5-1 and TRBJ1-1, is KAGVTQTPRYLIKTRGQQVTLSCSPISGHRSVSWYQQTPGQGLQFLFEYFSETQRNKGNFPGRFSGRQFSNSRSEMNVSTLELGDSALYLCASSLSSGRTEAFFGQGTRLTVV.

This clonotype has just a few counts. CDR3 sequence (DNA): TGCGCCACAACAGCCGGGACCAGTCAAGAGACCCAGTACTTC. Its protein product is CATTAGTSQETQYF. The rearrangement joins TRBV10-2 to TRBJ2-5; D may match TRBD1 or TRBD2 (5 bases each). CDR3 size: 14 residues. In germline, CDR1 is WSHSY, CDR2 SAAADI. Deletions cut 10 bases from V and 2 bases from J, with 17 bases between.

This clonotype was detected once. The rearrangement joins TRBV5-1 to TRBJ2-1; TRBD2 might be the D (6 bases). Trimming took off 1 base at V and 7 bases at J, with 15 bases between the two ends. The CDR3 runs 15 residues. CDR1 SGHRS and CDR2 YFSETQ come from the germline V gene. The CDR3 DNA sequence: TGCGCCAGCAGCTTGTCAACTAGCTCGGGAAATGAGCAGTTCTTC. Its translation is CASSLSTSSGNEQFF.

As for this clonotype: The CDR3 ends on some other residue instead of the conserved phenylalanine or tryptophan, so this is likely a read error. The V call is TRBV4-1, the J call TRBJ1-2, with D uncertain. This CDR3 is 13 amino acids long. CDR1 MGHRA and CDR2 YSYEKL come from the germline V gene. Between the trimmed V and J ends, which lost 2 bases and 10 bases, there was a span of 14 bases. The CDR3 loop is CASSQRLGDLYTL. The CDR3 nucleotides read TGCGCCAGCAGCCAACGCCTTGGGGATCTCTACACCTTG.

The J gene is TRBJ2-3, the V gene TRBV12-3 or TRBV12-4; D possibly matches TRBD1 or TRBD2 (5 bases each). The CDR3 loop spans 14 amino acids. V was trimmed by 1 base and J by 4 bases, leaving 9 bases between them. CDR3 amino acids: CASSLDGGADTQYF. In DNA, the CDR3 is TGTGCCAGCAGTTTAGATGGGGGTGCAGATACGCAGTATTTT.

The chain is built from TRBV27 and TRBJ2-5; tentatively, D is TRBD1 or TRBD2 (5 bases each). Germline V gene sequence: CDR1 MNHEY, CDR2 SMNVEV (reference sequence). This CDR3 comprises 16 residues. V gave up 0 bases and J gave up 4 bases, with 15 bases separating them. The CDR3 sequence is CASSLSGGGVGETQYF. The CDR3, as DNA: TGTGCCAGCAGTTTATCTGGTGGGGGTGTAGGAGAGACCCAGTACTTC.

The chain uses TRBV11-2 and TRBJ2-5, with unresolved D. Germline CDR1 SGHAT, CDR2 FQNNGV. Deletions cut 5 bases from V and 1 base from J, with 14 bases between. This CDR3 spans 15 amino acids. The DNA of the CDR3 is TGTGCCAGCAGCCTTTATGGCGGAATCCAAGAGACCCAGTACTTC. It encodes CASSLYGGIQETQYF.

The chain combines TRBV2 with TRBJ2-1; a weak D match, TRBD1 (6 bases). The CDR3 covers 13 residues. V lost 7 bases and J 3 bases, leaving 10 bases between the germline ends. Germline CDR1 reads SNHLY; CDR2 reads FYNNEI. The CDR3, as DNA: TGTGCCAGCAAGAGGGACAACTACAATGAGCAGTTCTTC. Amino acid sequence: CASKRDNYNEQFF.